This TCR beta chain was captured in a study of cytomegalovirus exposure and HLA in healthy donors (dated by TCRdb to the late 2010s). For the wider study: An earlier analysis of roughly 630 of the donors reported about 290 Gb of sequence data and some 120 million unique TCR beta sequences from roughly 200 million T cells. A separate validation cohort of roughly 130 different subjects was used in addition to the approximately 700-subject first cohort. The study profiled the T cell repertoires of fewer than 850 subjects by immunosequencing and related them to cytomegalovirus serostatus. To predict cytomegalovirus infection status, the study combined high-throughput TCR immunosequencing, statistical association of individual TCRs with disease status, and machine learning. HLA typing covered class I and class II loci at four-digit resolution. A later genetic analysis took genome-wide SNP genotypes for 398 of the 666 donors and used that subset as a discovery cohort. On average, 235,054 unique TCR beta nucleotide sequences were sequenced per donor among 300 to 500 genotyped donors of the cohort, with 15% to 20% of those sequences being non-productive. A later analysis re-examined previously published TCR beta repertoires from 610 or so donors and added high-resolution HLA genotyping to investigate patterns of TCR occurrence. The genetic ancestry cluster associated with self-reported Caucasian donors included about 81% of the approximately 430 genotyped donors. The number of typed donors differed by locus: 629-630 for A, B, C, DRB1 and DQB1; approximately 540 for DQA1; roughly 600 for DPA1; and around 470 for DPB1. An earlier analysis of around 640 of the donors used high-throughput TCR beta sequencing to judge whether each TCR beta V gene segment behaved as functional or pseudogenic. Because of strong linkage in the cohort, roughly five DR-DQ haplotypes were treated as single units for association and clustering. Every repertoire in the discovery cohort had been generated on one and the same sequencing platform. Donor age, sex, ethnicity and CMV serostatus were compiled together with the repertoire data. The study aimed to test whether signatures of past pathogen exposure could be identified by cataloging public T cell receptors. Approximately 300 gigabases of sequencing data and approximately 91 million unique TCR sequences made up an early release that covered over 550 HLA-typed donors. Rather than drawing on any new phenotypic data, the later analysis identified candidate immune exposures from TCR beta sequences and the way those sequences occurred across donors.

In total, just over 650 healthy bone marrow donors made up the cohort. At the time of sampling, all cohort members were nominally healthy, though unrecorded immune exposures were likely present. The donor was CMV seropositive and was included in the group of almost 300 seropositive cohort members. Each donor provided a peripheral blood sample, and peripheral blood mononuclear cells were used for TCR beta sequencing. Genomic DNA was extracted from the blood cell samples with the Qiagen DNeasy Blood Extraction Kit. Note on this clone: Its antigen is not yet known. No qualities accompany the bases; no much larger clone lies one base away.

The method was the immunoSEQ multiplex PCR assay. A mixture of 60 forward primers for TCR Vbeta segments and 13 reverse primers for TCR Jbeta segments was used in the multiplex PCR. The CDR3 region of rearranged TCR beta genes was amplified from genomic DNA with a multiplex PCR assay. On the Illumina HiSeq System, the amplified TCR beta libraries were sequenced as 87-base-pair reads. Turning to the authors' computational methods: Across the 600 to 700 repertoires, a later analysis counted about 81 million unique TCR beta chains, 9.5 million to 12 million of which were shared by at least two donors. Raw reads were error-corrected and collapsed into unique sequences by a nearest-neighbor algorithm in which closely related sequences were merged to remove PCR and sequencing errors. CDR3 sequences were aligned to IMGT reference sequences to assign V, D and J gene segments. For a sequence to be retained, at least a six-nucleotide match to both a V gene segment and a J gene segment was required. A rearrangement was called productive if the CDR3 had no stop codons and remained in frame with V and J, and every other rearrangement was called non-productive. Following IMGT convention, CDR3 was defined as the stretch from the second conserved V-encoded cysteine up to the conserved J-encoded phenylalanine. In an earlier analysis of approximately 500 of the donors, sequences lacking an unambiguous match to a single V gene segment were excluded. In an earlier analysis of 450 to 700 of the donors, V segments were called functional above 56.7% productive rearrangements and were called segregating when the between-donor standard deviation exceeded 5%. To diagnose cytomegalovirus status from the catalog of TCR beta chain sequences, a statistical classification framework was built. In a later analysis, TCR nucleotide sequences were compared against IMGT/GENE-DB human TR gene sequences so that V and J genes could be assigned. Using the TCRdist pipeline, a later analysis assigned CDR3 sequences along with most-parsimonious VDJ recombination scenarios. In a later analysis, each TCR beta chain was defined by its CDR3 amino acid sequence together with its V-gene family, and reads without a unique V-gene family were excluded. In a later analysis, some 600 highly shared, low-generation-probability nucleotide sequences were removed to address suspected cross-contamination and a sequencing artifact. In a later analysis, a clonal expansion index was calculated for each public chain from normalized within-repertoire ranks of inferred template counts. A later analysis computed generation probabilities with a VDJ recombination model fitted to out-of-frame rearrangements, and checked the results against IGoR. In a later analysis, TCR-TCR, TCR-HLA and TCR-CMV co-occurrence was scored with hypergeometric tests, and a repertoire-size bias correction was applied to TCR pairs. False discovery rates were estimated in a later analysis by permuting HLA or CMV assignments 20 times. In a later analysis, co-occurring TCRs were grouped using DBSCAN, with TCRdist sequence similarity added in when clustering inside HLA-allele-positive subsets. Co-occurrence clustering excluded repertoires with fewer than 30,000 or more than 120,000 public chains, plus five with anomalous nucleotide sharing. TCRdb carries this immuneACCESS record with in-frame sequences only. Its versions omit some clonotypes, under half of them owing to an unresolved V gene in the studies checked, with the rest unexplained. The V and J calls and clone size were taken over from that table, and D and trimming were inferred from the DNA. Here the sample has some 150,000 clones; 74% occur a single time. The ten largest clones take up approximately 4.3% of the sample.

Paper-wide results and their limitations: Several of the top co-occurrence clusters appeared to be linked to parvovirus B19, influenza, CMV and Epstein-Barr virus, according to a later analysis. Specific HLA alleles were associated with more than 15,000 TCR beta sequences at a false discovery rate of 0.05 in a later analysis. Most CMV-associated TCR beta chains appeared to be HLA-restricted in a later analysis, and the HLA associations seemed to be driven largely by CMV exposure. In a later analysis, HLA-associated TCR beta chains were found to be more clonally expanded and to have lower generation probabilities than equally common non-associated chains. Presence/absence analyses assumed roughly uniform sequencing depth across donors, an assumption that may not hold. Most TCR sequences were observed very rarely across donors, whereas some public TCRs were present in many individuals. When HLA alleles, especially DR and DQ, strongly co-occurred, attributing TCR associations to individual alleles was difficult. In an earlier analysis of some 500 of the donors, most TCR beta V segments were observed in productive rearrangements about 90% or about 30% of the time, broadly matching IMGT annotations. Linkage disequilibrium might explain the correlated functional status among segregating V segments, but an unknown experimental factor could not be ruled out. A cluster of highly shared sequence variants was judged likely to be a technical artifact of the sequencing pipeline. CMV serostatus was the only immune exposure information available for the cohort. In a later genetic analysis, a missense DCLRE1C variant was associated with V-gene and J-gene trimming of TCR beta chains, and the association was replicated in an independent cohort. In this cohort, only TCR beta chains were sequenced, and detectable features were limited by the absence of alpha or paired-chain data. Cytomegalovirus status was reported to be diagnosed by the classifier with high specificity and sensitivity in both the original and validation cohorts. In vitro tests confirmed that three of the cytomegalovirus-associated TCR beta chains recognize cytomegalovirus antigens. In a later genetic analysis, fewer N-insertions in productive TCRs were reported among donors in an Asian-associated ancestry cluster than the 666-donor mean. A total of fewer than 200 TCR beta chains were listed by the study as associated with cytomegalovirus. According to the authors, the approach could potentially be generalized to other disease states and immunological phenotypes. Because HLA typing was unavailable for some donors at each locus, only the typed subset was used in association tests. In a later analysis, TCR association rates were found to vary across HLA loci, with the most associated TCRs seen for DRB1 alleles and the fewest for HLA-C alleles. Over 15 rarely observed V segments, including chromosome 9 orphons, were excluded from the earlier analysis of some 590 of the donors because counts were too low. A further reported finding was that TCR beta sequences accurately predicted the HLA-A and HLA-B alleles for most subjects in the first cohort.

The source of this sequence is a man between 18 and 29 years old in good health and CMV-seropositive. Material: PBMCs.

The DNA sequence reads TGTGCCAGCAGAACCACAGGAGATACGCAGTATTTT. It codes for CASRTTGDTQYF. The V and J segments used are TRBV6-5 and TRBJ2-3; tentative D gene TRBD1, with 5 bases matching. Cut back by 6 bases and 5 bases, the V and J ends lie 9 bases apart. CDR1 and CDR2 (MNHEY, SVGAGI) derive from the germline V gene. CDR3 length: 12 amino acids, cysteine to phenylalanine. Only the CDR3 DNA stays, 36 bases, in frame from base 1.